The sequence of this T cell receptor beta chain was determined in a study of blood T cells in healthy people across ages. The second PCR ran about 7 to 12 cycles with a sample-barcoded 5' primer and J-beta primers. Each cDNA molecule carried a tag from a template-switch adaptor that contained 12 random nucleotides. All samples yielded 3 million or more CDR3-containing paired-end reads. TCRdb itself ran the 5' RACE reads through MiXCR, one entry per CDR3 protein. This sample has roughly 730,000 distinct CDR3 sequences, with approximately 60% found just once. There are a few counts of this clonotype. Its antigen is not known. Study-level results: Changes in expanded clonotypes were possibly confounded, as the CMV status of donors was unknown. From one million sequenced T cells, diversity estimates were lower bounds.

The CDR3 length is 15 residues. Germline V CDR1 and CDR2: MNHNS, SASEGT. The V and J genes are TRBV6-1 and TRBJ2-1; the match to TRBD2 covers 10 bases. The J call is in doubt because the DNA end fits TRBJ2-7 better. The receptor was derived from a man aged 40-49 years in good health. The sample was blood. This CDR3 is CASSLGLAGVNEQYF. Here the CDR3 DNA reads TGTGCCAGCAGTTTGGGGCTAGCGGGAGTCAATGAGCAGTACTTC.